Included here is one T cell receptor (beta chain) sequence, with context. Its antigen remains unidentified. No clone much larger than this one lies a single base away; base qualities are absent. Spanning cysteine to phenylalanine, the CDR3 consists of 13 amino acids. The kept DNA is CDR3 alone, 39 bases in frame from the first base. Relative to germline, V is 4 bases shorter and J is 9 bases shorter, with 13 bases between their ends. Sequences SGHTA (CDR1) and FQGNSA (CDR2) are obtained from the germline V gene. Sample time point, as interpreted from the label and publication: baseline before first vaccination. Samples from vaccinated people were obtained from the UK trials COV001 and COV002, which included a single-blind randomized controlled phase 2/3 trial of AZD1222 (ChAdOx1 nCoV-19) in healthy adults. For TCRbeta chain sequencing, PBMC samples from trial participants were taken at day 0 and at day 28 after the second dose.

The sample is drawn from a study of T cell responses to AZD1222 COVID-19 vaccine (dated by TCRdb to about 2021). About the study as a whole: AZD1222 recipients given second doses at about 4 weeks or at about 12 weeks were pooled, since spike-specific TCR depth and breadth were not found to differ between the two schedules. Enrollment into the trials was organized by age into subgroups of 18-55, 56-69 and 70-plus years, and those subgroups contained roughly 160, 29 and 62 TCR-sequenced participants, respectively. TCR sequencing covered over 230 trial participants: about 210 given two doses of AZD1222 and 26 given two doses of MenACWY control vaccine. What the study reported, not specific to this receptor: In the small 56-69-year group, the increase in depth fell short of significance, most likely because of low power. Conclusions about previously exposed vaccinees are limited, since just six or seven AZD1222 recipients were seropositive for SARS-CoV-2 at baseline. Reportedly, close to half of the unique spike-specific TCRs recognized epitopes lying outside the regions that are mutated in the B.1.351 and B.1.1.7 variants. Most participants were white British and females outnumbered males, and the authors suggested that clonal diversity may have been underestimated. After two AZD1222 doses, spike-specific TCR breadth and depth were significantly higher than at day 0 and than in MenACWY recipients. No day 14 peak-response samples were available, so repertoires were characterized only after the peak T cell response. The whole spike protein was spanned by vaccine-associated CD4 TCRs, and dominant responses were seen in regions 160-218 and 743-854.

The CDR3 regions of human TCRbeta chains were subjected to immunosequencing. Processing in the source paper ran as follows. TCRs in the repertoires were matched against a reference library of SARS-CoV-2-specific TCRs that had been generated with the MIRA antigen-specificity platform. Breadth was defined as the fraction of unique TCRs that were SARS-CoV-2-associated, and depth was defined as the fraction of total T cells that were SARS-CoV-2-associated. Using the MIRA data, every spike-specific TCR was mapped to the spike region that the TCR reacted to and assigned to either a CD4 or a CD8 class. Log10-transformed breadth and depth values were compared by one-way ANOVA with Sidak's multiple comparisons tests. As stored in TCRdb, this immuneACCESS dataset retains in-frame rearrangements with V and J assigned. A fraction of the clones does not appear; measured against another copy, unresolved V genes explain less than half of the discrepancy, and the remainder lacks a known reason. V and J calls and clone size are given by that table; D and trimming were obtained from the DNA. The sample table shows more than 140,000 clones, and around 92% are seen once. The ten top clones hold more than 2.5% of the sample.

This receptor chain uses TRBV7-2 and TRBJ1-3; no confident D gene assignment can be made. The source material was peripheral blood, sampled on day 0 of AZD1222 vaccination. This clonotype originated in an adult in good health. The CDR3 protein sequence reads: CASSSVPRGTIYF. The bases are TGTGCCAGCAGCTCCGTCCCGAGAGGCACCATATATTTT.